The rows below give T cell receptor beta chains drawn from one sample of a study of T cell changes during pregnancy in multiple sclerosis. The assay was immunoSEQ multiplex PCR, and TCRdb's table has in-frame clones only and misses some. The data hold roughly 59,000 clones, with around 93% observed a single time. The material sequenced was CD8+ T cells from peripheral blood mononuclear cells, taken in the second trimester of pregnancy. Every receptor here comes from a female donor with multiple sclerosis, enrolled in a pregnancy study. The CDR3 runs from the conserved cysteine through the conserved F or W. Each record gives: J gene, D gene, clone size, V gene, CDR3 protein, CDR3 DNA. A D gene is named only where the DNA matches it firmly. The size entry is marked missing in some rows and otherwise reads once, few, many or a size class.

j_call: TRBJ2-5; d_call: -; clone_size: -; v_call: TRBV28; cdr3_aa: CASRGGPQETQYF; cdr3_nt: TGTGCCAGCAGGGGGGGACCACAAGAGACCCAGTACTTC
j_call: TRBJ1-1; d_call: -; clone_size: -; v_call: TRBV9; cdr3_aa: CASSVAEVGTEAFF; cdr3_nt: TGTGCCAGCAGCGTAGCTGAGGTGGGCACTGAAGCTTTCTTT
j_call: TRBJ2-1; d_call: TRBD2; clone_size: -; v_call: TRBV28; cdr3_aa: CASSPSGGLAVVSAQFF; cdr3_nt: TGTGCCAGCAGTCCCTCAGGGGGACTAGCGGTAGTCAGTGCGCAGTTCTTC
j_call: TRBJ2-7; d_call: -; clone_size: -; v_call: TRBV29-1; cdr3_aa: CSVEDRETYEQYF; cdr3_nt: TGCAGCGTTGAAGATCGGGAAACCTACGAGCAGTACTTC
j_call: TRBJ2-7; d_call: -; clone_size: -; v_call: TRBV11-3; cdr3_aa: CASADREDEQYF; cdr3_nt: TGTGCCAGCGCTGACAGGGAGGACGAGCAGTACTTC
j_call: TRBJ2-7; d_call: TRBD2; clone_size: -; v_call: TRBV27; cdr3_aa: CASSFASGSYEQYF; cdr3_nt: TGTGCCAGCAGTTTCGCTAGCGGGAGTTACGAGCAGTACTTC
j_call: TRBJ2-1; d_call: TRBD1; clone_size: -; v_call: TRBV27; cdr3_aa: CASKWLGDRDYNEQFF; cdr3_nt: TGTGCCAGCAAATGGTTAGGGGACAGGGACTACAATGAGCAGTTCTTC
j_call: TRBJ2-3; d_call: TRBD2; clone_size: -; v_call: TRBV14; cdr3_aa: CASSQGRDYITDTQYF; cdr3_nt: TGTGCCAGCAGCCAAGGACGGGACTATATCACAGATACGCAGTATTTT
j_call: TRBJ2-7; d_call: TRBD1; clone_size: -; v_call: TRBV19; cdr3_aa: CASSMGTGGSYEQYF; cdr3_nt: TGTGCCAGTAGTATGGGGACAGGGGGCTCCTACGAGCAGTACTTC
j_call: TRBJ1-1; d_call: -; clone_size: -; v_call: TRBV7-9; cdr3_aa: CASSPPDTEAFF; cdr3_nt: TGTGCCAGCAGCCCCCCCGACACTGAAGCTTTCTTT
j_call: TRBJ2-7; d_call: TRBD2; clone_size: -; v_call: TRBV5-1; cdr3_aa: CASSAAGVTAYEQYF; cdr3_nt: TGCGCCAGCAGCGCGGCGGGAGTGACCGCCTACGAGCAGTACTTC
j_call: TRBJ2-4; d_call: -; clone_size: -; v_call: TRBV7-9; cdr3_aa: CASSYDSPIQYF; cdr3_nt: TGTGCCAGCAGCTACGACAGTCCGATTCAGTACTTC
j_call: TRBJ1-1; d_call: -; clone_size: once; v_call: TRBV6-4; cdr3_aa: CASSGGDGQERGEAFF; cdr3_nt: TGTGCCAGCAGTGGGGGGGACGGACAAGAGAGGGGTGAAGCTTTCTTT
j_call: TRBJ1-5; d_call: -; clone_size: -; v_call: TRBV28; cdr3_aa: CASTPQPGGTPYSNQPQHF; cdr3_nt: TGTGCCAGCACTCCGCAACCGGGGGGAACCCCTTATAGCAATCAGCCCCAGCATTTT
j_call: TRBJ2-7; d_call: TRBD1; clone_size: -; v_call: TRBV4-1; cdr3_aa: CASSQLGTGGLREQYF; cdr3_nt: TGCGCCAGCAGCCAACTTGGGACAGGGGGCCTCAGGGAGCAGTACTTC
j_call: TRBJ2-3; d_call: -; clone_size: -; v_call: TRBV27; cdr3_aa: CASRARGRTDTQYF; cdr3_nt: TGTGCCAGCCGCGCCAGGGGGAGGACAGATACGCAGTATTTT
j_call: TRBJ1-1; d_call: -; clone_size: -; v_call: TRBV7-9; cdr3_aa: CASSRQGGTNTEAFF; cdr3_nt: TGTGCCAGCAGCCGTCAAGGAGGGACGAACACTGAAGCTTTCTTT
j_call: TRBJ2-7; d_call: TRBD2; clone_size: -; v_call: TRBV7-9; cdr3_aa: CASSLTRTSGSYEQYF; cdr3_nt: TGTGCCAGCAGCTTAACAAGGACTAGCGGCTCCTACGAGCAGTACTTC
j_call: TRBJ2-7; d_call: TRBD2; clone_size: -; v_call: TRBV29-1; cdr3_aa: CSVAGRAGGPGEQYF; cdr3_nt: TGCAGCGTTGCGGGGCGGGCGGGAGGGCCGGGCGAGCAGTACTTC
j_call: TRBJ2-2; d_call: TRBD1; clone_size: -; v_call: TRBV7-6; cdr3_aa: CASSLGMTGGSGELFF; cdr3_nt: TGTGCCAGCAGCTTAGGGATGACAGGGGGCTCCGGGGAGCTGTTTTTT
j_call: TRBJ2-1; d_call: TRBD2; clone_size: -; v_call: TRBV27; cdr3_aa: CASSQRLGLAGYNEQFF; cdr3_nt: TGTGCCAGCAGCCAACGACTGGGACTAGCGGGTTACAATGAGCAGTTCTTC
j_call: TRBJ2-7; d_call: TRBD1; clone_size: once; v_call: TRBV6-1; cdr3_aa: CASIRGQGAYEQYF; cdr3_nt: TGTGCCAGCATAAGGGGACAGGGGGCCTACGAGCAGTACTTC
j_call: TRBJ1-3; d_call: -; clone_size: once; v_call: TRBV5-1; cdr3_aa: CASSLSPGAGNTIYF; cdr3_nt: TGCGCCAGCAGCTTGTCTCCCGGGGCTGGAAACACCATATATTTT
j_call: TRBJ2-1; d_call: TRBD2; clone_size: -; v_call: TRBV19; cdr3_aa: CASSILAGGLGYNEQFF; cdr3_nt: TGTGCCAGTAGTATCCTAGCGGGGGGTCTAGGGTACAATGAGCAGTTCTTC
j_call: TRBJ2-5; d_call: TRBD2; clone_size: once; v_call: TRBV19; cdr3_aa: CASSIAAGGAQYF; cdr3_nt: TGTGCCAGTAGTATAGCAGCGGGAGGGGCCCAGTACTTC
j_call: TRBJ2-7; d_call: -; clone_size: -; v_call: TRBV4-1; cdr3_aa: CASSQGALVNF; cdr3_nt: TGCGCCAGCAGCCAAGGGGCGCTCGTCAACTTC
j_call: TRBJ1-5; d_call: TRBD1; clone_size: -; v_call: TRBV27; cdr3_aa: CASSWTGGHQPQHF; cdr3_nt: TGTGCCAGCAGTTGGACAGGGGGCCATCAGCCCCAGCATTTT
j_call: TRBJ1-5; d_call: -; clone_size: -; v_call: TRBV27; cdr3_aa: CASSLGGSNQPQHF; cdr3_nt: TGTGCCAGCAGTTTAGGCGGGTCCAATCAGCCCCAGCATTTT
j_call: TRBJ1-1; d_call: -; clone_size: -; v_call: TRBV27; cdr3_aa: CASSFIGATTEAFF; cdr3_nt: TGTGCCAGCAGTTTCATAGGGGCTACCACTGAAGCTTTCTTT
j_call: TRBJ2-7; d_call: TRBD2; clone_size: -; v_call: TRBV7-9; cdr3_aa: CASSGGDHKGEQYF; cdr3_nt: TGTGCCAGCAGCGGGGGGGACCACAAGGGCGAGCAGTACTTC
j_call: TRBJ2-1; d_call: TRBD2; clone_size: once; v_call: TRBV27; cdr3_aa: CASSLAGVRNEQFF; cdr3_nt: TGTGCCAGCAGTTTAGCGGGAGTTCGCAATGAGCAGTTCTTC
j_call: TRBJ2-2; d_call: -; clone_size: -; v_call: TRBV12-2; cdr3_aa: CASRLEPLTSGSYAGELFF; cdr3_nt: TGTGCAAGTCGCTTAGAACCTCTTACTAGCGGGAGTTACGCCGGGGAGCTGTTTTTT
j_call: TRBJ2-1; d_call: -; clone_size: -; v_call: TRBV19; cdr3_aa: CASSIYGRSSNEQFF; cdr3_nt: TGTGCCAGTAGTATCTACGGGAGAAGTAGCAATGAGCAGTTCTTC
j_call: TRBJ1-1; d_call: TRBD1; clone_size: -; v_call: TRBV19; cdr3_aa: CASSLNRGTEAFF; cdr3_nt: TGTGCCAGTAGTCTCAACAGGGGAACTGAAGCTTTCTTT
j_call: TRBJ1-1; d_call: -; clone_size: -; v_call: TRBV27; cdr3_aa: CASSDRVMNTEAFF; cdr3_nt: TGTGCCAGCAGCGACAGAGTCATGAACACTGAAGCTTTCTTT
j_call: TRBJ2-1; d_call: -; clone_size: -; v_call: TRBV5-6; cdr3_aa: CASSLVFWGSSYNEQFF; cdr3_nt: TGTGCCAGCAGCTTGGTTTTCTGGGGCAGCTCCTACAATGAGCAGTTCTTC
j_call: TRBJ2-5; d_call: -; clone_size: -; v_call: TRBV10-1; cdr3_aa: CASSVGRDFQETQYF; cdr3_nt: TGCGCCAGCAGTGTGGGGCGTGATTTTCAAGAGACCCAGTACTTC
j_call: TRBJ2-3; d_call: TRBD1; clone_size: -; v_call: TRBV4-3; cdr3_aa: CASSQGGTGFSTDTQYF; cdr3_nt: TGCGCCAGCAGCCAAGGGGGGACAGGGTTTAGCACAGATACGCAGTATTTT
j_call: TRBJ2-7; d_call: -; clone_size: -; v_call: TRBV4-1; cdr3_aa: CASSQVPTGYEQYF; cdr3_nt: TGCGCCAGCAGCCAAGTGCCAACAGGGTACGAGCAGTACTTC
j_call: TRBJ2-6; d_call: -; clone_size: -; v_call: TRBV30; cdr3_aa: CAGGIGPSGANVLTF; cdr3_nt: TGTGCCGGGGGGATAGGACCCTCTGGGGCCAACGTCCTGACTTTC
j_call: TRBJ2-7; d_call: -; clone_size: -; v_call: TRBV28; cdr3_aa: CASSLLSASPRYEQYF; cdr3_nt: TGTGCCAGCAGTTTATTAAGTGCGAGCCCCCGCTACGAGCAGTACTTC
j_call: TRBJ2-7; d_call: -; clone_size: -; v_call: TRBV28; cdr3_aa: CASSLWGGRASYEQYF; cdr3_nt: TGTGCCAGCAGTTTATGGGGGGGAAGGGCCTCCTACGAGCAGTACTTC
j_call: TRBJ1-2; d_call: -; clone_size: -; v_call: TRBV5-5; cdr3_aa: CASSLGGQNYGYTF; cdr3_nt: TGTGCCAGCAGCTTGGGGGGGCAGAACTATGGCTACACCTTC
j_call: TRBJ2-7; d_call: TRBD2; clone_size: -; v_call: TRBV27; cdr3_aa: CASSFIGGSSYEQYF; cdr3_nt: TGTGCCAGCAGTTTTATCGGCGGGAGCTCCTACGAGCAGTACTTC
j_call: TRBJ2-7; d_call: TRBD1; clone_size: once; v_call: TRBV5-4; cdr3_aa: CASSSGTGGYEQYF; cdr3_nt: TGTGCCAGCAGCTCGGGGACAGGTGGGTACGAGCAGTACTTC
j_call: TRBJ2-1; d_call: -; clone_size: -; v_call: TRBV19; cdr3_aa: CASSIVGGSVYNEQFF; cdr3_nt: TGTGCCAGTAGTATAGTTGGCGGGTCAGTCTACAATGAGCAGTTCTTC
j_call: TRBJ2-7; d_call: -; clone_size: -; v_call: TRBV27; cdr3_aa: CASSLSRTWLSANEQYF; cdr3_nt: TGTGCCAGCAGTTTATCGCGGACATGGCTATCCGCGAACGAGCAGTACTTC
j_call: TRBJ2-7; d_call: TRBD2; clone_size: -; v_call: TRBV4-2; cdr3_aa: CASSQVASGGIEQYF; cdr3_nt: TGTGCCAGCAGCCAAGTGGCTAGCGGGGGGATCGAGCAGTACTTC
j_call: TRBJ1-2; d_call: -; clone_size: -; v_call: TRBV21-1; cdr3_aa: CASSKGKASYGYTF; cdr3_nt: TGTGCCAGCAGCAAAGGGAAAGCGTCCTATGGCTACACCTTC
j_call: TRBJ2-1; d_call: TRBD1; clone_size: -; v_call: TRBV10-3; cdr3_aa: CAISRQGSPPDNEQFF; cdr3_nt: TGTGCCATTAGCCGACAGGGGAGCCCACCCGACAATGAGCAGTTCTTC